The 31 T cell receptor beta chains below come from one sample, sequenced in a study of blood T cell repertoires in COVID-19. Produced via immunoSEQ multiplex PCR; TCRdb's table is partial and in-frame only. This table has about 68,000 clones, almost 85% appearing once. Sequencing input: peripheral blood. All receptors derive from a middle-aged man with acute or convalescent COVID-19.

The chain is built from TRBV19 and TRBJ2-1, with 12 bases fitting TRBD2. Germline V gene sequence: CDR1 LNHDA, CDR2 SQIVND (reference sequence). CDR3 length: 17 amino acids. Unmatched junction bases numbered 4, after V lost 3 bases and J lost 1 base. This CDR3 reads CASSMGLAGTSYNEQFF. The CDR3 DNA follows: TGTGCCAGTAGTATGGGACTAGCGGGTACGTCCTACAATGAGCAGTTCTTC.

This chain links TRBV6-5 with TRBJ2-3, with 12 bases fitting TRBD2. Germline trimming cut 6 bases from V and 5 bases from J; bases unmatched to any gene: 3. The CDR3 totals 14 residues. Per the germline V gene, CDR1 is MNHEY and CDR2 is SVGAGI. CDR3 DNA: TGTGCCAGCAGCCGGACTAGCGGGGAAGATACGCAGTATTTT. This sequence encodes CASSRTSGEDTQYF.

The V gene is TRBV7-9, the J gene TRBJ2-7; tentatively, D is TRBD2 (6 bases). CDR1 and CDR2 (germline): SEHNR, FQNEAQ (reference sequence). The CDR3 length is 16 residues. V lost 5 bases to trimming and J lost 3 bases, with 20 bases between them. The CDR3 DNA sequence: TGTGCCAGCAGCCACTCGGGGGAGCGACCCATCTACGAGCAGTACTTC. As protein: CASSHSGERPIYEQYF.

This chain uses TRBV7-9 with TRBJ1-1; 8 bases fit TRBD1. The CDR3 has 16 amino acids. Trimming cost V 0 bases and J 1 base; bases outside gene matches: 4. Per germline, CDR1 SEHNR and CDR2 FQNEAQ (reference sequence). The CDR3 coding sequence is TGTGCCAGCAGCTTAGCGAGGACAGGGAAGAACACTGAAGCTTTCTTT. Translating it yields CASSLARTGKNTEAFF.

This clone has at least ten counts. The J gene is TRBJ2-5, the V gene TRBV10-1, with D maybe TRBD2 (6 bases). The CDR3 length is 13 residues. The germline V gene has CDR1 WNHNN and CDR2 SYGVQD (reference sequence). The V and J ends lost 5 bases and 7 bases respectively, with 14 bases between them. The CDR3 DNA sequence: TGCGCCAGCAGTAGGGACTCCGGCGGGACCCAGTACTTC. Protein: CASSRDSGGTQYF.

The chain carries TRBV5-4 and TRBJ1-1; the match to TRBD1 covers 11 bases. J was trimmed by 9 bases and V by 3 bases; bases with no gene match: 7. From germline, CDR1 is SGHNT and CDR2 YYREEE (reference sequence). There are 14 residues in the CDR3. In DNA form, the CDR3 reads TGTGCCAGCAGCTCTAATGGACAGGGGGCCAAAGCTTTCTTT. This codes for CASSSNGQGAKAFF.

The chain has TRBV7-3 and TRBJ2-1; perhaps TRBD2 as D (5 bases). Deletions cut 5 bases from V and 2 bases from J, with 13 bases between. Germline assignment: CDR1 SGHTA and CDR2 FQGTGA. The CDR3 is 15 amino acids. The CDR3 is CASSTSLAPYNEQFF. CDR3 DNA sequence: TGTGCCAGCAGCACAAGCCTAGCTCCCTACAATGAGCAGTTCTTC.

The V call is TRBV28, the J call TRBJ2-7, with a weak D call TRBD1 (6 bases). Trimming cost V 4 bases and J 1 base, with 17 bases left between them. The CDR3 runs 16 residues. CDR1 and CDR2 (germline): MDHEN, SYDVKM. CDR3 in amino acids: CASSSLFGTHSYEQYF. The DNA for the CDR3 is TGTGCCAGCAGTTCCCTGTTCGGGACACATTCCTACGAGCAGTACTTC.

The chain has TRBV7-9 and TRBJ1-2, with D possibly TRBD1 on 6 matching bases. Germline V gives CDR1 SEHNR, CDR2 FQNEAQ (reference sequence). Trimming took off 4 bases at V and 2 bases at J, with 11 bases between the two ends. There are 14 residues in the CDR3. The DNA for the CDR3 is TGTGCCAGCAGCTGGACCGGGACAAACTATGGCTACACCTTC. Translating gives CASSWTGTNYGYTF.

The rearrangement uses TRBV3-1 (or the pseudogene TRBV3-2) and TRBJ1-4; D remains unclear. Trimming shortened V by 1 base and J by 7 bases, and 10 bases separated the two germline ends. The CDR3 consists of 14 residues. Per germline, CDR1 LGHDT and CDR2 YNNKEL (reference sequence). CDR3 protein: CASSQGFGGEKLFF. In nucleotides, the CDR3 is TGTGCCAGCAGCCAAGGGTTTGGAGGTGAAAAACTGTTTTTT.

The V gene is TRBV6-6, the J gene TRBJ2-7; 8 bases match TRBD2. The CDR3 covers 14 residues. Germline V gene sequence: CDR1 MNHNY, CDR2 SVGAGI (reference sequence). With 2 bases clipped from V and 3 bases from J, the junction kept 3 bases outside the gene matches. CDR3 DNA sequence: TGTGCCAGCAGTTACGGCGGGACTAGCTACGAGCAGTACGTC. It translates to CASSYGGTSYEQYV.

The chain has TRBV4-1 and TRBJ1-2; possible D gene TRBD1, 5 bases. V was trimmed by 0 bases and J by 2 bases, leaving 7 bases between them. Germline V CDR1 and CDR2: MGHRA, YSYEKL. This CDR3 region has 14 residues. The CDR3 here is CASSQDGGNYGYTF. The CDR3 nucleotides are TGCGCCAGCAGCCAAGATGGGGGGAACTATGGCTACACCTTC.

The chain carries TRBV27 and TRBJ2-7; tentative D call: TRBD2 (5 bases). The CDR3 is 14 amino acids. Germline CDR1 MNHEY, CDR2 SMNVEV (reference sequence). V gave up 3 bases and J gave up 1 base, with 10 bases separating them. The CDR3 DNA reads as TGTGCCAGCAGTTTGGTAGGAGGATCCTACGAGCAGTACTTC. Protein sequence: CASSLVGGSYEQYF.

The chain couples TRBV12-3 or TRBV12-4 to TRBJ1-5, with D uncertain. Trimming removed 3 bases from V and 5 bases from J, with 8 bases in between. CDR3 size: 13 residues. CDR3 sequence reads: CASSLGQYQPQHF. The CDR3 coding sequence is TGTGCCAGCAGTTTGGGCCAGTATCAGCCCCAGCATTTT.

CDR3 amino acids: CATSRDRDYEQYF. CDR3 coding DNA: TGTGCCACCAGCCGGGACAGGGACTACGAGCAGTACTTC. J is TRBJ2-7 and V is TRBV15; TRBD1 aligns across 9 bases. Germline V CDR1 and CDR2: LNHNV, YYDKDF (reference sequence). The CDR3 spans 13 residues. J lost 3 bases, V lost 5 bases, and 2 bases had no gene match.

The chain has TRBV6-5 and TRBJ2-3; 12 positions match TRBD2. The CDR3 has 15 residues. Germline CDR1 and CDR2: MNHEY and SVGAGI. Losses at the gene ends were 7 bases for V and 6 bases for J; bases not matched to a gene: 8. CDR3 sequence reads: CASKASGGALDTQYF. In DNA form, the CDR3 reads TGTGCCAGCAAAGCTAGCGGGGGGGCATTGGATACGCAGTATTTT.

The V and J genes are TRBV18 and TRBJ2-2; D call uncertain. This CDR3 has 12 residues. Germline CDR1 KGHSH, CDR2 LQKENI. V was pared by 4 bases and J by 7 bases, with 7 bases between. The CDR3 DNA sequence: TGTGCCAGCTCACGGGCAATCGGGGAGCTGTTTTTT. Amino acid sequence: CASSRAIGELFF.

The chain carries TRBV5-1 and TRBJ2-3; the match to TRBD2 covers 9 bases. The CDR3 extends over 17 amino acids. Germline values: CDR1 SGHRS, CDR2 YFSETQ. V shed 5 bases and J 3 bases; nucleotides not matched to a gene: 13. The CDR3 loop is CASRSSGESGGTDTQYF. CDR3 sequence (DNA): TGCGCCAGCAGATCTAGCGGGGAATCCGGTGGTACAGATACGCAGTATTTT. The full variable domain, with the rest looked up from reference TRBV5-1 and TRBJ2-3, is KAGVTQTPRYLIKTRGQQVTLSCSPISGHRSVSWYQQTPGQGLQFLFEYFSETQRNKGNFPGRFSGRQFSNSRSEMNVSTLELGDSALYLCASRSSGESGGTDTQYFGPGTRLTVL.

V and J are TRBV6-5 and TRBJ2-1; 9 bases agree with TRBD2. V shed 7 bases and J 4 bases; nucleotides not matched to a gene: 5. CDR3 size: 14 residues. Germline CDR1 MNHEY, CDR2 SVGAGI. CDR3 in DNA: TGTGCCAGCACGACTAGCGGTGAATACAATGAGCAGTTCTTC. Translating gives CASTTSGEYNEQFF.

The gene calls are TRBV5-8 and TRBJ2-5, with 9 bases fitting TRBD1. The CDR3 is made up of 17 amino acids. Germline values: CDR1 SGHTS, CDR2 YDEGEE. V lost 6 bases and J lost 0; bases outside the gene matches: 12. DNA of the CDR3: TGTGCCAGCACCTCCTGGACAGGGGATACCTACCAAGAGACCCAGTACTTC. Translated, it gives CASTSWTGDTYQETQYF.

This chain links TRBV11-3 with TRBJ2-3, with 9 bases lining up with TRBD2. Germline lookup yields CDR1 SGHNT and CDR2 YENEEA. This CDR3 is 15 amino acids long. V shed 5 bases and J 3 bases; nucleotides not matched to a gene: 6. CDR3 protein: CASSPRAGGTDTQYF. The CDR3 DNA sequence: TGTGCCAGCAGCCCGCGGGCGGGGGGGACAGATACGCAGTATTTT.

The chain links TRBV30 to TRBJ2-5; D unclear. V lost 5 bases and J 7 bases, leaving 11 bases between the germline ends. The CDR3 has 11 amino acids. Looked up from germline, CDR1 is GTSNPN and CDR2 is SVGIG (reference sequence). CDR3 DNA: TGTGCCTGGGAAAGACCGGGGACCCAGTACTTC. It encodes CAWERPGTQYF.

The V call is TRBV7-8, the J call TRBJ1-5; TRBD1 matches 10 bases. Per germline, CDR1 SGHVS and CDR2 FQNEAQ. The V and J ends lost 0 bases and 7 bases, in that order; junction bases with no gene match: 3. CDR3 length: 15 residues. CDR3 region: CASSLAGQGNQPQHF. The CDR3 DNA reads as TGTGCCAGCAGCTTAGCGGGACAGGGGAACCAGCCCCAGCATTTT. Filled out from reference TRBV7-8 and TRBJ1-5, the complete variable domain reads GAGVSQSPRYKVAKRGQDVALRCDPISGHVSLFWYQQALGQGPEFLTYFQNEAQLDKSGLPSDRFFAERPEGSVSTLKIQRTQQEDSAVYLCASSLAGQGNQPQHFGDGTRLSIL.

The chain is built from TRBV3-1 (or the pseudogene TRBV3-2) and TRBJ2-1; D perhaps matches TRBD2 (6 bases). Germline CDR1 reads LGHDT; CDR2 reads YNNKEL (reference sequence). The V and J ends lost 2 bases and 7 bases respectively, with 15 bases between them. The CDR3 has 15 amino acids. In DNA, the CDR3 is TGTGCCAGCAGCCAAAGGTGGGGGGTAAGGAATGAGCAGTTCTTC. Residues: CASSQRWGVRNEQFF.

The chain uses TRBV24-1 and TRBJ1-6; 8 bases agree with TRBD1. Germline trimming cut 4 bases from V and 6 bases from J; bases unmatched to any gene: 1. This CDR3 contains 14 residues. Germline CDR1 and CDR2: KGHDR and SFDVKD. This CDR3 reads CATSDGQGNSPLHF. The CDR3 DNA sequence: TGTGCCACCAGTGACGGACAGGGTAATTCACCCCTCCACTTT.

J is TRBJ2-5 and V is TRBV7-3, with D hard to call. The CDR3 has 13 residues. The V end was cut by 3 bases, the J end by 5 bases, with 10 bases between. The germline CDR1 and CDR2 sequences are SGHTA and FQGTGA. CDR3: CASSFGPEETQYF. The CDR3 DNA sequence: TGTGCCAGCAGCTTTGGTCCGGAGGAGACCCAGTACTTC.

This clone is a singleton in its sample. This chain joins TRBV11-2 and TRBJ2-7, with a possible D match to TRBD1 (6 bases). Per germline, CDR1 SGHAT and CDR2 FQNNGV. The CDR3 extends over 14 amino acids. Trimming pared 1 base from V and 4 bases from J, leaving 11 bases between. In DNA, the CDR3 is TGTGCCAGCAGCTTAGGGGGGCTCGGGTACGAGCAGTACTTC. Protein product: CASSLGGLGYEQYF.

The V gene is TRBV18, the J gene TRBJ2-7; TRBD1 matches 7 bases. V shed 2 bases and J 1 base; nucleotides not matched to a gene: 2. The CDR3 totals 14 residues. CDR1 and CDR2 (germline): KGHSH, LQKENI. The CDR3 is CASSPGTVSYEQYF. CDR3 bases: TGTGCCAGCTCACCAGGGACAGTATCCTACGAGCAGTACTTC.

V usage is TRBV18 and J usage is TRBJ2-3; weak D call: TRBD1 (6 bases). The CDR3 is 15 residues long. The V end was cut by 1 base, the J end by 6 bases, with 14 bases between. Germline V gene data show CDR1 as KGHSH and CDR2 as LQKENI. The CDR3 bases are TGTGCCAGCTCACCACAACAGGGTGGGCACGATACGCAGTATTTT. This sequence encodes CASSPQQGGHDTQYF.

The V and J genes are TRBV6-5 and TRBJ2-1; TRBD1 might be the D (5 bases). The V and J ends lost 6 bases and 5 bases respectively, with 14 bases between them. CDR3 length: 14 amino acids. The germline CDR1 and CDR2 sequences are MNHEY and SVGAGI. The CDR3 reads CASRGSGFNNEQFF. CDR3 DNA: TGTGCCAGCAGGGGTTCAGGGTTTAACAATGAGCAGTTCTTC.

The chain couples TRBV6-5 to TRBJ1-5; D gene ambiguous. Trimming left V 10 bases short and J 8 bases short, with 21 bases between. CDR3 length equals 14 residues. Germline CDR1 and CDR2: MNHEY and SVGAGI. The CDR3 DNA is TGTGCCACCGTGATGTATGTGGGCGTTGAGCCCCAGCATTTT. Its protein product is CATVMYVGVEPQHF.